These 3 T cell receptor beta chains were all obtained from the same sample, sequenced in a study of T-cell reconstitution after alpha-beta-depleted transplantation in children. A TCRbeta library incorporating unique molecular identifiers was prepared. TCRdb processed the PCR reads anew with MiXCR; each CDR3 protein has one entry. This sample carries 350,000 to 450,000 distinct CDR3 sequences, about 14% of them seen once, and the ten largest clones take about 3.9%. This specimen was PBMCs, taken from the stem cell graft. Source of these receptors: a human donor who donated a stem cell graft to a child with Fanconi anemia.

The chain employs TRBV15 and TRBJ1-2; 7 nucleotides agree with TRBD1. The germline CDR1 and CDR2 sequences are LNHNV and YYDKDF (reference sequence). The CDR3 contains 14 residues. Trimming cost V 8 bases and J 8 bases; bases outside gene matches: 14. CDR3 in amino acids: CATSATGILGGYTF. In DNA, the CDR3 is TGTGCCACCTCAGCGACAGGGATCTTAGGCGGCTACACCTTC.

This chain uses TRBV12-3 or TRBV12-4 with TRBJ1-2; TRBD1 agrees at 9 bases. The CDR3 extends over 14 amino acids. With V trimmed by 2 bases and J by 3 bases, 1 base remained unmatched. CDR3 bases: TGTGCCAGCAGTTTACGGGACAGGGACTATGGCTACACCTTC. Protein: CASSLRDRDYGYTF.

The chain carries TRBV11-2 and TRBJ1-1; D not resolved. This CDR3 comprises 13 residues. Germline CDR1 and CDR2: SGHAT and FQNNGV. Trimming stripped 6 bases from V and 0 bases from J, with 8 bases between. Written as DNA, the CDR3 is TGTGCCAGCAGTGTCTGGGTGAACACTGAAGCTTTCTTT. This codes for CASSVWVNTEAFF.